The clone carrying this T cell receptor beta chain was observed a handful of times. Its antigen remains unknown. V shed 5 bases and J 5 bases; nucleotides not matched to a gene: 10. The CDR3 contains 16 residues. Germline lookup yields CDR1 SEHNR and CDR2 FQNEAQ (reference sequence). This entry belongs to a study of T cell repertoires in cytomegalovirus infection. Across the whole study: Well-studied HLA-B-restricted CMV epitopes were used in the study alongside recently identified HLA-C-restricted ones. Public TCR beta signature analysis indicated the presence of both CMV infection and matching HLA type.

Study conclusions and caveats: Summed frequency of shared TCR beta families picked out CMV carriers who also had the relevant HLA. HLA-C-restricted, CMV-specific TCR beta clonotypes were dominant ex vivo.

TCRdb ran MiXCR on the reads and lists one entry per CDR3 protein. There are approximately 730,000 distinct CDR3 sequences in the sample; 25% to 30% occur only once, and approximately 14% lies in the top ten. The receptor was isolated from a human donor in good health (CMV status not recorded). Some clones in this sample may be carry-over from other donors' samples. V is TRBV7-9 and J is TRBJ1-3, with 9 bases lining up with TRBD1. The material was cultured CD8+ T cells from PBMCs, obtained from culture after CMV antigen stimulation. The chain's CDR3 is CASSPRTGVDRNTIYF. The CDR3 DNA sequence: TGTGCCAGCAGCCCCCGGACAGGGGTAGACAGAAACACCATATATTTT.